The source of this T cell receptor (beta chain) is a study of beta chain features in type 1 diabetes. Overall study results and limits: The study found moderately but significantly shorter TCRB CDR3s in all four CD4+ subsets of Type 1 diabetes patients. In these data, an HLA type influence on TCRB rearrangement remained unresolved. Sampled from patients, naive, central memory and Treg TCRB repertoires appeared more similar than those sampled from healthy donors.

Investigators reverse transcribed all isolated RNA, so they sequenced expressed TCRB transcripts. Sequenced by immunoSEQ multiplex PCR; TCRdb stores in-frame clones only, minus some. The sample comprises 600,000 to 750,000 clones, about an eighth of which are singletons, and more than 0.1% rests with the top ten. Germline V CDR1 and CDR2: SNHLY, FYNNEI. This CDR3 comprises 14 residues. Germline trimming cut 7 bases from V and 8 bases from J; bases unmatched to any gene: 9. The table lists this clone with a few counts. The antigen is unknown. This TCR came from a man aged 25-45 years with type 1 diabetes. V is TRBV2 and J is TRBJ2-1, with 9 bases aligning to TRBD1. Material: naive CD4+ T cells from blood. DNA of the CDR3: TGTGCCAGCAAGGGACAGGGAGTACAGTATGAGCAGTTCTTC. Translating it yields CASKGQGVQYEQFF.